This T cell receptor beta chain was obtained from a study of T cell changes during pregnancy in multiple sclerosis. The CDR3 length is 18 residues. Germline values: CDR1 MNHEY, CDR2 SMNVEV (reference sequence). Trimming pared 7 bases from V and 0 bases from J, leaving 25 bases between. The repertoire was sequenced with immunoSEQ multiplex PCR; TCRdb's copy has only in-frame clones and lacks some. The repertoire holds about 32,000 clones, with roughly nine tenths as singletons. This TCR derives from a female donor with multiple sclerosis, enrolled in a pregnancy study. Sample: CD8+ T cells from peripheral blood mononuclear cells, taken in the second trimester of pregnancy. The rearrangement links TRBV27 to TRBJ2-7; D remains ambiguous. As DNA, the CDR3 is TGTGCCAGCAAACCCCTCGTCGAGAGAACCCCCTCCTCCTACGAGCAGTACTTC. This gives the protein CASKPLVERTPSSYEQYF.